The 23 T cell receptor beta chains listed next were all sequenced from one sample in a study of CD8+CD57+ T cells in acquired aplastic anemia. TCR beta VDJ combinations and CDR3 sequences were profiled from genomic DNA. One entry per CDR3 protein, called by TCRdb with MiXCR from the reads. The profile covers 150,000 to 200,000 distinct CDR3 sequences, with over 60% appearing a single time and around 42% taken by the ten largest. Sequenced material: sorted CD4+, CD8+, or CD8+CD57+ T cells (not recorded which) from PBMCs. The receptor set was obtained from a human donor with severe aplastic anemia or a healthy control (not recorded which).

The chain is built from TRBV7-9 and TRBJ2-1; 10 positions match TRBD2. CDR3 size: 16 residues. With 1 base clipped from V and 4 bases from J, the junction kept 4 bases outside the gene matches. Germline CDR1 and CDR2: SEHNR and FQNEAQ (reference sequence). The CDR3 protein is CASSLGGLASYNEQFF. The CDR3 nucleotides read TGTGCCAGCAGCTTAGGGGGACTAGCGTCATACAATGAGCAGTTCTTC.

The genes are TRBV29-1 and TRBJ2-7, with D perhaps TRBD1 (6 bases). The CDR3 contains 14 residues. Looked up from germline, CDR1 is SQVTM and CDR2 is ANQGSEA. Trimming shortened V by 7 bases and J by 3 bases, and 19 bases separated the two germline ends. In nucleotides, the CDR3 is TGCAGCGCGCCCCGGTTTCAGGGGAGCTACGAGCAGTACTTC. Translation gives CSAPRFQGSYEQYF.

The chain combines TRBV2 with TRBJ2-6; TRBD1 aligns across 9 bases. Looked up from germline, CDR1 is SNHLY and CDR2 is FYNNEI. V shed 5 bases and J 1 base; nucleotides not matched to a gene: 3. The CDR3 extends over 16 amino acids. The DNA of the CDR3 is TGTGCCAGCAGTAACAGGGGGCAGTCTGGGGCCAACGTCCTGACTTTC. Protein product: CASSNRGQSGANVLTF. Filled out from reference TRBV2 and TRBJ2-6, the complete variable domain reads EPEVTQTPSHQVTQMGQEVILRCVPISNHLYFYWYRQILGQKVEFLVSFYNNEISEKSEIFDDQFSVERPDGSNFTLKIRSTKLEDSAMYFCASSNRGQSGANVLTFGAGSRLTVL.

This rearrangement joins TRBV24-1 to TRBJ2-1, with 8 bases aligning to TRBD2. The CDR3 runs to 17 residues. The V gene's germline CDR1 is KGHDR and CDR2 SFDVKD. The V gene end was trimmed by 4 bases and the J gene end by 6 bases; junction bases not matched to a gene: 13. The CDR3 coding sequence is TGTGCCACCAGTGACTCCCTCATAGCGGGAACCCTCAATGAGCAGTTCTTC. Translated, it gives CATSDSLIAGTLNEQFF.

The V call is TRBV20-1, the J call TRBJ2-3; 9 bases agree with TRBD2. This CDR3 comprises 15 residues. Germline V gene lookup returns CDR1 DFQATT and CDR2 SNEGSKA (reference sequence). V gave up 0 bases and J gave up 4 bases; unmatched junction bases: 5. CDR3 sequence: CSARDPSGRPDTQYF. The CDR3 nucleotides are TGCAGTGCTAGAGATCCCAGCGGGAGGCCAGATACGCAGTATTTT.

V is TRBV2 and J is TRBJ1-1; a weak D match, TRBD1 (5 bases). CDR1 and CDR2 from the germline V gene are SNHLY and FYNNEI. The CDR3 consists of 14 residues. DNA for the CDR3: TGTGGCAGTACTGAACGGGGGATGAACACTGAAGCTTTCTTT. It specifies CGSTERGMNTEAFF.

This clonotype was seen once. The chain carries TRBV5-4 and TRBJ1-2; 7 bases match TRBD1. The CDR3 is 14 residues long. The V gene's germline CDR1 is SGHNT and CDR2 YYREEE (reference sequence). The V and J ends lost 6 bases and 4 bases, in that order; junction bases with no gene match: 9. The DNA of the CDR3 is TGTGCCAGCACCCTGGACAGGTTAATCTATGGCTACACCTTC. It yields the protein CASTLDRLIYGYTF.

With respect to this clonotype: An end of the junction differs from the germline gene, which may be a read error. The CDR3 sequence is CASQDTNQQFF. The CDR3 bases are TGTGCCAGTCAGGACACCAATCAGCAGTTCTTC. The chain uses TRBV7-8 and TRBJ2-1, with a possible D match to TRBD1 (5 bases). CDR1 and CDR2 (germline): SGHVS, FQNEAQ. This CDR3 contains 11 residues.

This clonotype came up a few times. The chain combines TRBV7-9 with TRBJ1-2; D not certain. Germline-derived CDR1 and CDR2 are SEHNR and FQNEAQ (reference sequence). The CDR3 runs to 14 residues. The V end was cut by 2 bases, the J end by 1 base, with 8 bases between. CDR3 loop: CASSLRESNYGYTF. The CDR3 nucleotides read TGTGCCAGCAGCTTACGCGAGAGTAACTATGGCTACACCTTC.

This chain connects TRBV19 to TRBJ1-4; D not certain. Germline V gene sequence: CDR1 LNHDA, CDR2 SQIVND (reference sequence). This CDR3 comprises 14 residues. The V and J ends lost 6 bases and 4 bases respectively, with 12 bases between them. CDR3 DNA: TGTGCCAGTAGCCCCCCCGGCTTTAATGAAAAACTGTTTTTT. It encodes CASSPPGFNEKLFF.

This clonotype has just a few counts. The V call is TRBV24-1, the J call TRBJ2-2, with a tentative D call TRBD1 (5 bases). Germline CDR1 is KGHDR and CDR2 is SFDVKD. The V end lost 0 bases, the J end lost 0 bases, and 7 bases lay between the germline ends. CDR3 length: 16 residues. The CDR3 protein is CATSDLTGPNTGELFF. The CDR3 DNA follows: TGTGCCACCAGTGATTTGACAGGCCCGAACACCGGGGAGCTGTTTTTT.

This chain connects TRBV7-2 to TRBJ1-1; 8 bases agree with TRBD1. Losses at the gene ends were 6 bases for V and 3 bases for J; bases not matched to a gene: 6. From germline, CDR1 is SGHTA and CDR2 FQGNSA. The CDR3 contains 14 residues. CDR3 sequence reads: CASREQGAYTEAFF. DNA for the CDR3: TGTGCCAGCAGAGAGCAGGGGGCCTACACTGAAGCTTTCTTT.

This clonotype was counted only a few times. This chain connects TRBV5-1 to TRBJ2-7, with 9 bases matching TRBD1. Germline V gives CDR1 SGHRS, CDR2 YFSETQ. The CDR3 has 16 amino acids. J gave up 4 bases and V 4 bases, and 12 bases lay outside the gene matches. In nucleotides, the CDR3 is TGCGCCAGCAGCGTAATGACAGGGGGGGGGAGGTACGAGCAGTACTTC. Protein: CASSVMTGGGRYEQYF.

As regards this clonotype: This could be a read error, since a much larger clone is one nucleotide away. This chain uses TRBV2 with TRBJ2-5, with no clear D. The CDR3 runs 14 residues. With 7 bases removed from V and 1 base from J, the gap between germline ends came to 13 bases. The germline gives CDR1 SNHLY, CDR2 FYNNEI. CDR3 sequence: CASKEFPCQETQYF. The CDR3 bases are TGTGCCAGCAAGGAATTTCCTTGCCAAGAGACCCAGTACTTC.

V usage is TRBV7-8 and J usage is TRBJ2-7, with 7 positions matching TRBD2. This CDR3 comprises 14 residues. In germline, CDR1 is SGHVS, CDR2 FQNEAQ. V lost 5 bases to trimming and J lost 0 bases; unmatched junction nucleotides: 4. The CDR3 here is CASSTERDSYEQYF. CDR3 bases: TGTGCCAGCAGCACCGAGCGGGACTCCTACGAGCAGTACTTC.

At least ten counts were recorded for this clonotype. This chain connects TRBV12-3 or TRBV12-4 to TRBJ1-5, with 8 nucleotides matching TRBD1. The CDR3 is made up of 16 amino acids. V gave up 8 bases and J gave up 5 bases; unmatched junction bases: 14. Here the CDR3 reads CASGAGGGQAYQPQHF. In nucleotides, the CDR3 is TGTGCCAGCGGAGCAGGAGGGGGACAGGCCTATCAGCCCCAGCATTTT.

This clonotype has ten or more counts. The chain has TRBV7-6 and TRBJ2-2; a possible D gene is TRBD2 (5 bases). From germline, CDR1 is SGHVS and CDR2 FNYEAQ. The CDR3 is 14 amino acids. The V end lost 1 base, the J end lost 5 bases, and 8 bases lay between the germline ends. DNA of the CDR3: TGTGCCAGCAGCTTAGAGGGAGAGACCGGGGAGCTGTTTTTT. It yields the protein CASSLEGETGELFF.

CDR3 loop: CASTPSGSYEQYF. Written as DNA, the CDR3 is TGTGCCAGCACACCTAGCGGGAGCTACGAGCAGTACTTC. The rearrangement joins TRBV6-5 to TRBJ2-7; 10 bases match TRBD2. This CDR3 contains 13 residues. CDR1 is MNHEY and CDR2 is SVGAGI in the germline V gene. V was pared by 7 bases and J by 3 bases, with 3 bases of the junction left unmatched.

The V call is TRBV24-1, the J call TRBJ2-1; perhaps TRBD1 as D (5 bases). There are 15 residues in the CDR3. V lost 4 bases, J lost 1 base, and 10 bases lay in between. Germline CDR1 reads KGHDR; CDR2 reads SFDVKD. The CDR3, as DNA: TGTGCCACCAGTGACCGAGACAGATCCTACAATGAGCAGTTCTTC. It specifies CATSDRDRSYNEQFF.

This clonotype was detected ten times or more. This chain joins TRBV4-2 and TRBJ2-1; either TRBD1 or TRBD2 may fit D (5 bases each). Per germline, CDR1 LGHNA and CDR2 YNFKEQ. This CDR3 comprises 16 residues. V dropped 2 bases and J dropped 5 bases, with 16 bases sitting between them. Here the CDR3 reads CASSQPGEGRDNEQFF. DNA for the CDR3: TGTGCCAGCAGCCAACCCGGCGAGGGACGAGACAATGAGCAGTTCTTC.

This chain joins TRBV5-1 and TRBJ1-3; perhaps TRBD1 as D (5 bases). This CDR3 region has 14 residues. V dropped 4 bases and J dropped 7 bases, with 15 bases sitting between them. Germline lookup yields CDR1 SGHRS and CDR2 YFSETQ. As DNA, the CDR3 is TGCGCCAGCAGCACCGGACAACTCGAGAACACCATATATTTT. It translates to CASSTGQLENTIYF.

There are many counts of this clonotype. This CDR3 is CASTLTGELFF. The CDR3 coding sequence is TGTGCCAGCACCCTGACCGGGGAGCTGTTTTTT. V gene TRBV2 combines with J gene TRBJ2-2; D gene ambiguous. This CDR3 is 11 amino acids long. Trimming removed 7 bases at V and 5 bases at J, with 5 bases between. Germline V lookup: CDR1 SNHLY, CDR2 FYNNEI.

J is TRBJ1-1 and V is TRBV7-8; D is uncertain. The CDR3 is 13 amino acids. CDR1 is SGHVS and CDR2 is FQNEAQ in the germline V gene. V lost 10 bases and J 3 bases, leaving 15 bases between the germline ends. The CDR3 nucleotides are TGTGCCATCACCGGCTGGTTGGACACTGAAGCTTTCTTT. Encoded protein: CAITGWLDTEAFF.